This TCR beta chain was obtained from a study of shared clonotypes between healthy human individuals (dated by TCRdb to 2018 to 2021). Study-level background: A few men and two women, aged 18 to 49 years, made up the cohort. For each donor, CD4 naive and CD4 memory were each given three plates, CD8 naive was given two plates, and CD8 memory was given one plate. To estimate repertoire size and how much clonotype sharing occurs between individuals, the study deeply sequenced the blood TCR repertoires of five or six healthy adults. To increase sequencing depth and limit assay-specific biases, TCR repertoire library preparation and sequencing were carried out by different laboratories using diverse techniques. Each donor's leukapheresis produced roughly between roughly 0.85 and 10 billion PBMCs.

Taken from cysteine to phenylalanine, the CDR3 has 15 residues. Just the 45-base CDR3 DNA is kept, in frame starting at base 1. Trimmed from V: 5 bases; trimmed from J: 3 bases; junction bases lacking a gene match: 10. Per the germline V gene (reference sequence), MNHEY is the CDR1 and SMNVEV is the CDR2. Remarks on this clone: Its antigen is unknown. No per-base quality is available; no much larger clone lies one base away.

The donors were healthy, HIV-negative adults with no recently reported acute infections or vaccinations. All donors were Caucasian adults living in Nashville, Tennessee, USA. CD4+ T cells were enriched by magnetic negative selection; naive cells were then positively selected on CD45RA, and the negative fraction formed the memory subset. Blood was obtained by leukapheresis, after which PBMCs were separated by Ficoll-Histopaque density gradient centrifugation and cryopreserved in liquid nitrogen vapor phase. Purity and quantity of every magnetically sorted T cell population were checked by analytical flow cytometry. From each sorted fraction, genomic DNA was isolated and quantified by UV absorbance on a Nanodrop 2000c. What the work shows at the level of the full study, not this receptor alone: Sampling was limited to blood, and TCR repertoires in tissue likely differ from TCR repertoires in blood. Even with the large sequencing depth, rarefaction of the sorted-subset datasets indicated that sequencing was incomplete. Larger estimated clonotype richness was generally found for naive subsets than for memory subsets. Based on pairwise subsampling, the degree of clonotype sharing among donors was expected to be affected by sequencing depth. The genetic and exposure-history diversity represented was limited by the small number of donors. Roughly 5% of naive CD4, 3% to 4% of naive CD8, approximately 2% of memory CD4, and 0.35% to 0.4% of memory CD8 clonotypes were shared across several donors. Clonotypes shared by all four sorted-subset donors showed higher generation probabilities than non-shared clonotypes.

Using the deep immunoSEQ assay, TCR CDR3 regions were amplified from genomic DNA by multiplex PCR. Extracted genomic DNA from each cell subset was spread evenly across all wells of several immunoSEQ 96-well plates, with each plate serving as a replicate. Each replicate PCR for sorted subsets received about 220 ng genomic DNA, equal to tens of thousands of T cell genomes. Purified libraries were quantified with a Qubit 3.0 fluorometer, sized on a Bioanalyzer 2100, and re-quantified with the KAPA Library Quantification kit. Every immunoSEQ 96-well plate was sequenced on a dedicated single-read 150-cycle Illumina NextSeq 550 flow cell. In the original analysis: The immunoSEQ output contained only junctional sequences without quality scores, so filtering could not match that applied to full-length reads. Sequences were annotated with PyIR, a Python wrapper for IgBLAST v1.9, using IMGT germline references to assign V/J genes and CDR3. Any read was removed if the V/J assignment was weak (E-value above 1e-6), the CDR3 was missing, or the read contained stop codons, out-of-frame junctions, or ambiguous translated residues. V3J clonotypes were defined by identical inferred V gene, J gene, and CDR3 amino acid sequence. To compute the percentage overlap between repertoires, the number of shared unique clonotypes was divided by the size of the smaller repertoire. Richness of each repertoire was evaluated using RTK rarefaction, the Chao1 estimator, and Recon v2.1 estimates of unobserved clonotypes. OLGA was used to compute generation probabilities for all TCRbeta clonotypes that the gDNA method yielded from a few donors. TCRdb took over this immuneACCESS table, retaining in-frame rearrangements with V and J assigned. Such tables are incomplete; in checked studies, under half of the missing clones stem from an unresolved V gene, and the remainder is unexplained. The D gene and trimming were derived from the DNA, and the V and J assignments and clone size from that table. Here the sample has under 2,500,000 clones; almost 96% occur a single time. In total, the top ten clones hold approximately 0.13% of the sample.

The material sequenced was naive CD4+ T cells sorted from blood. Per the publication, the cell subset or site label means: CD45RA+ positively selected. This TCR was sampled from a man younger than 35 in good health. The rearranged chain carries TRBV27 and TRBJ2-7, with 7 bases in between that match TRBD1. The DNA sequence is as follows: TGTGCCAGCAGTCCGCGAAGGGACAGACGCTACGAGCAGTACTTC. This translates into CASSPRRDRRYEQYF.